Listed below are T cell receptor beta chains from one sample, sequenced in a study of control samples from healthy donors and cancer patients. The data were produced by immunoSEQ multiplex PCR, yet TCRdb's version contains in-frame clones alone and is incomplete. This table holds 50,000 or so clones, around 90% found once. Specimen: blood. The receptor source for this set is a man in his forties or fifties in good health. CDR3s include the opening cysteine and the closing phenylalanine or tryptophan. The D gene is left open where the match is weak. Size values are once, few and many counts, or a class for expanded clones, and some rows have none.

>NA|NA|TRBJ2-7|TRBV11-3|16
TGTGCCAGCAGCTTAGATGGGCGTTTCGGTTCCTACGAGCAGTACTTC
CASSLDGRFGSYEQYF
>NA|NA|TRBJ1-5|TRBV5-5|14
TGTGCCAGCAGCTTGAAAACAGGTAGTCAGCCCCAGCATTTT
CASSLKTGSQPQHF
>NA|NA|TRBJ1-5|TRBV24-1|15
TGTGCCACCAGTGATGCTGGGGGGGCAGATCAGCCCCAGCATTTT
CATSDAGGADQPQHF
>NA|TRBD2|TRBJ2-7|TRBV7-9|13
TGTGCCAGCAGCTTTGGGGGGGGCTACGAGCAGTACTTC
CASSFGGGYEQYF
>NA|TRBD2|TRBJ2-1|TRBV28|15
TGTGCCAGCAGGGGTGCCGGGACTAACTACAATGAGCAGTTCTTC
CASRGAGTNYNEQFF
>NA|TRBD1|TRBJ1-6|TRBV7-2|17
TGTGCCAGCAGCGGAGCAGGGGGCGTTCTCAATAATTCACCCCTCCACTTT
CASSGAGGVLNNSPLHF
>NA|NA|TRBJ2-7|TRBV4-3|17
TGCGCCAGCAGCCAAGATAAGAAGGTTACCTACTTCTACGAGCAGTACTTC
CASSQDKKVTYFYEQYF
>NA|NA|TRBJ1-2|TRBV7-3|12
TGTGCCAGCAGCTCAGGGAACTATGGCTACACCTTC
CASSSGNYGYTF
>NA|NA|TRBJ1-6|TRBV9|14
TGTGCCAGCAGCGTGACGGTTGATAATTCACCCCTCCACTTT
CASSVTVDNSPLHF
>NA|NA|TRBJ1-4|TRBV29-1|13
TGCAGCGTTGCCCGGGGGCGGTGGGAAAAACTGTTTTTT
CSVARGRWEKLFF
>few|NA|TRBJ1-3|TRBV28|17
TGTGCCAGCAGTTTAGGGAGTGGGGGCGCCTCTGGAAACACCATATATTTT
CASSLGSGGASGNTIYF
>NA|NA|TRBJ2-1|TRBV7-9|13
TGTGCCAGCAGCTTAGACGGTGACAATGAGCAGTTCTTC
CASSLDGDNEQFF
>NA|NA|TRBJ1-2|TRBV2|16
TGTGCCAGCAGTGAAGCGGGTAAACAGAGACACTATGGCTACACCTTC
CASSEAGKQRHYGYTF
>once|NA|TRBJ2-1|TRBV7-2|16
TGTGCCAGCAGCCCCTTAGGGGCCGGCTCCTACAATGAGCAGTTCTTC
CASSPLGAGSYNEQFF
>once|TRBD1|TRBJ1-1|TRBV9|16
TGTGCCAGCAGCGCTCACCCGGACAGGGGTAACACTGAAGCTTTCTTT
CASSAHPDRGNTEAFF
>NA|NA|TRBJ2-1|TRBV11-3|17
TGTGCCAGCAGCCCCCTTGGGGCGGTGAGCTCCTACAATGAGCAGTTCTTC
CASSPLGAVSSYNEQFF
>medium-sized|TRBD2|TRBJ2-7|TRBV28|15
TGTGCCAGCAGTTTAGGACTAGCGGGCCCCTACGAGCAGTACTTC
CASSLGLAGPYEQYF
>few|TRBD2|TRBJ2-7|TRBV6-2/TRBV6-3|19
TGTGCCAGCAGTTACTCCTGGGGGTCCACTAGCGGGTCCTCCTACGAGCAGTACTTC
CASSYSWGSTSGSSYEQYF
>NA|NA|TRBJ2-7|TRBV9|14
TGTGCCAGCAGCGTAGGCGGAAGCTCCTACGAGCAGTACTTC
CASSVGGSSYEQYF
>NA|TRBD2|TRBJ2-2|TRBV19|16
TGTGCCAGTAGCCCGATAGCGGGACGGAACACCGGGGAGCTGTTTTTT
CASSPIAGRNTGELFF
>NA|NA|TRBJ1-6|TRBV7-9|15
TGTGCCAGCAGCTTAGGGCGTTCTGGGAATTCACCCCTCCACTTT
CASSLGRSGNSPLHF
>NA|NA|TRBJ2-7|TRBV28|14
TGTGCCAGCACCCAGCCCCCCCACGAGGACGAGCAGTACTTC
CASTQPPHEDEQYF
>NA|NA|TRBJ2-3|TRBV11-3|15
TGTGCCAGCAGTGCAGGGAGGTGGAGCGCAGATACGCAGTATTTT
CASSAGRWSADTQYF
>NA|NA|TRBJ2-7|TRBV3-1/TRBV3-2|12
TGTGCCAGCAGTCCAAGGGGCGGCGAGCAGTACTTC
CASSPRGGEQYF
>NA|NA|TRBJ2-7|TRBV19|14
TGTGCCAGTAGTTTCACCGACAGCTCCTACGAGCAGTACTTC
CASSFTDSSYEQYF
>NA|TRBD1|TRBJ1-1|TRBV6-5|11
TGTGCCAGCTTTGCGGACAGGCGAGCTTTCTTT
CASFADRRAFF
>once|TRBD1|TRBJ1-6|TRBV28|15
TGTGCCAGCAGCTCGGGCCAGGGGGTTTATTCACCCCTCCACTTT
CASSSGQGVYSPLHF
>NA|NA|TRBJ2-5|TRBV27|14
TGTGCCAGCAGTGCATTCAGTACACAAGAGACCCAGTACTTC
CASSAFSTQETQYF
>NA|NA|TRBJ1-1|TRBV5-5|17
TGTGCCAGCAGCTTGGACGGTAGTTGGGCGATGAACACTGAAGCTTTCTTT
CASSLDGSWAMNTEAFF
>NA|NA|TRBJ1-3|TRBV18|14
TGTGCCAGCTCACCGGGGGCAGAAGGAAACACCATATATTTT
CASSPGAEGNTIYF
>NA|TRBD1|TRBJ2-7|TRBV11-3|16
TGTGCCAGCAGCTCGATGGGGACAGGGGCAACCTACGAGCAGTACTTC
CASSSMGTGATYEQYF
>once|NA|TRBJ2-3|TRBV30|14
TGTGCCTGGGCCCTGGGCACGGGGACAGATACGCAGTATTTT
CAWALGTGTDTQYF
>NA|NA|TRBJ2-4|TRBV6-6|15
TGTGCCAGCAGTTCGCAGGGCTCAGCCAAAAACATTCAGTACTTC
CASSSQGSAKNIQYF
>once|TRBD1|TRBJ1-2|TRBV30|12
TGTGCCTGGTCACAGGGGAGCAATGGCTACACCTTC
CAWSQGSNGYTF
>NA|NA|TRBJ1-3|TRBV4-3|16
TGCGCCAGCAGCCAAGATCCCAGGGGAACTGGAAACACCATATATTTT
CASSQDPRGTGNTIYF
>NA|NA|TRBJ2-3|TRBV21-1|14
TGTGCCAGCAGCTTCTATAAGGCCACAGATACGCAGTATTTT
CASSFYKATDTQYF
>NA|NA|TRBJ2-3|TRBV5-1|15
TGCGCCAGCAGCTTCGAGGGGACCAGCACAGATACGCAGTATTTT
CASSFEGTSTDTQYF
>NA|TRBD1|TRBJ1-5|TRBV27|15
TGTGCCAGCAAAATAAGCAGGGGGTTCGATCAGCCCCAGCATTTT
CASKISRGFDQPQHF
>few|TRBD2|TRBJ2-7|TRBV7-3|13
TGTGCCAGCAGACAGCGGGACGAGAACGAGCAGTACTTC
CASRQRDENEQYF
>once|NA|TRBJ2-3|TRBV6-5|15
TGTGCCAGCGCGAGGGACTGGGGAAGCACAGATACGCAGTATTTT
CASARDWGSTDTQYF
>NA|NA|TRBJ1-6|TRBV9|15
TGTGCCAGCAGCCCCGGGGGGGGGTTGAATTCACCCCTCCACTTT
CASSPGGGLNSPLHF
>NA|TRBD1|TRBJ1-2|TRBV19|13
TGTGCCAGTAGGGGACAGGACCCAGGAGGCTACACCTTC
CASRGQDPGGYTF
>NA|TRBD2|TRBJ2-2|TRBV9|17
TGTGCCAGCAGCGCGGTTAGCGGGAGGTTCAACACCGGGGAGCTGTTTTTT
CASSAVSGRFNTGELFF
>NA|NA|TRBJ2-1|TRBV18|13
TGTGCCAGCTCCCCGGGCCCCCTCGGTGAGCAGTTCTTC
CASSPGPLGEQFF
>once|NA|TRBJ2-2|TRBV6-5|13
TGTGCCACGGGACGGCAAATCACCGGGGAGCTGTTTTTT
CATGRQITGELFF
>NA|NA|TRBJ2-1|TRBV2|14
TGTGCCAGCAGGTGGAGCGGGTTAGAAAATGAGCAGTTCTTC
CASRWSGLENEQFF
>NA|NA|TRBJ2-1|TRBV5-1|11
TGCGCCAGCAGTTCCCAAAATGAGCAGTTCTTC
CASSSQNEQFF
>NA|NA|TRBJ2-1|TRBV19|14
TGTGCCAGTAGTCAGAAGGGGGGGCCCGCTGAGCAGTTCTTC
CASSQKGGPAEQFF
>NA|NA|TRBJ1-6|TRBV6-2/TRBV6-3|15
TGTGCCAGCAGTTATTTCCAGAGCGATAATTCACCCCTCCACTTT
CASSYFQSDNSPLHF
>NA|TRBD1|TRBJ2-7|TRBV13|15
TGTGCCAGCAGCCAGACCGGGACAGGGGGCAACGAGCAGTACTTC
CASSQTGTGGNEQYF
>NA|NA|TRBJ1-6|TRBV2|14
TGTGCCAGCAGTGAGCGAAGGTCTGATTCACCCCTCCACTTT
CASSERRSDSPLHF
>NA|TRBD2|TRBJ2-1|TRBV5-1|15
TGCGCCAGCAGCCCGGGACTAGCGGGAGGGGGTGAGCAGTTCTTC
CASSPGLAGGGEQFF